These 21 T cell receptor beta chains were all obtained from the same sample, sequenced in a study of read filtering for tumor transcriptome and immune sequencing. This library used around 400 ng RNA and molecular barcoded adaptors spanning alpha/delta and beta/gamma chains. TCRdb re-derived calls from the reads in MiXCR, one entry per CDR3 protein. This sample has 35,000 to 40,000 distinct CDR3 sequences; 12% to 15% occur once, and the top ten carry about 26%. Specimen: a population of CD138-negative cells sorted from bone marrow. Receptor source: a donor over 35 with multiple myeloma.

This chain links TRBV12-3 or TRBV12-4 with TRBJ2-5; weak D call: TRBD2 (5 bases). V lost 6 bases to trimming and J lost 6 bases, with 17 bases between them. This CDR3 contains 14 residues. In DNA, the CDR3 is TGTGCCAGCAGAGTGCTAGCTGGAGCAAAGACCCAGTACTTC. Its translation: CASRVLAGAKTQYF.

In this sample, this clonotype turned up many times. The chain uses TRBV28 and TRBJ1-5, with 7 bases lining up with TRBD1. This CDR3 spans 15 amino acids. CDR1 is MDHEN and CDR2 is SYDVKM in the germline V gene. Trimming cost V 7 bases and J 9 bases; bases outside gene matches: 15. CDR3 loop: CASNPGQERLTPQHF. In DNA form, the CDR3 reads TGTGCCAGCAATCCAGGACAGGAGCGATTAACGCCCCAGCATTTT.

The chain uses TRBV2 and TRBJ1-5; no reliable D call. The length of the CDR3 is 13 residues. Germline values: CDR1 SNHLY, CDR2 FYNNEI. V was trimmed by 3 bases and J by 0 bases, leaving 3 bases between them. The chain's CDR3 is CASSDDSNQPQHF. CDR3 sequence (DNA): TGTGCCAGCAGTGATGATAGCAATCAGCCCCAGCATTTT.

This clonotype was found a few times. The chain links TRBV7-9 to TRBJ2-7; 10 bases line up with TRBD1. The ends lost 4 bases at V and 6 bases at J; junction bases unmatched: 6. CDR1 and CDR2 from the germline V gene are SEHNR and FQNEAQ (reference sequence). CDR3 size: 14 residues. The CDR3 DNA reads TGTGCCAGCAGCTCGGGACAGGGGCCGACCGAGCAGTACTTC. This encodes CASSSGQGPTEQYF.

This clonotype was counted at least ten times. V usage is TRBV7-9 and J usage is TRBJ2-7, with TRBD2 identical over 14 bases. V shed 2 bases and J 5 bases; nucleotides not matched to a gene: 11. The V gene's germline CDR1 is SEHNR and CDR2 FQNEAQ (reference sequence). The CDR3 consists of 18 residues. Written as DNA, the CDR3 is TGTGCCAGCAGCTTATCGGGACTAGCGGGGGCTTGGAGGGACGAGCAGTACTTC. This translates into CASSLSGLAGAWRDEQYF.

The table lists this clonotype with many counts. The chain joins TRBV2 to TRBJ2-1, with a weak D call TRBD2 (6 bases). V was shortened by 6 bases and J by 0 bases, with 12 bases between the two germline ends. The length of the CDR3 is 15 residues. CDR1 SNHLY and CDR2 FYNNEI come from the germline V gene. The CDR3 coding sequence is TGTGCCAGCAGCCCGCTAGCGATCTCCTACAATGAGCAGTTCTTC. It yields the protein CASSPLAISYNEQFF.

The chain links TRBV10-3 to TRBJ1-3, with TRBD1 matching over 10 bases. The V and J ends lost 9 bases and 1 base, in that order; junction bases with no gene match: 6. Germline assignment: CDR1 ENHRY and CDR2 SYGVKD. This CDR3 has 15 amino acids. The CDR3 reads CAIKTGGDSGNTIYF. The CDR3, as DNA: TGTGCCATAAAGACAGGGGGCGATTCTGGAAACACCATATATTTT.

This clonotype was counted many times. V is TRBV28 and J is TRBJ1-3, with D unclear. CDR3 length: 14 amino acids. V lost 1 base and J 2 bases, leaving 6 bases between the germline ends. From germline, CDR1 is MDHEN and CDR2 SYDVKM. Here the CDR3 reads CASSLFGAGNTIYF. The CDR3 DNA is TGTGCCAGCAGTTTATTCGGGGCTGGAAACACCATATATTTT.

Ten or more counts support this clonotype. This chain uses TRBV5-1 with TRBJ1-2; 12 bases map to TRBD1. Germline V gene data show CDR1 as SGHRS and CDR2 as YFSETQ. J gave up 5 bases and V 4 bases, and 6 bases lay outside the gene matches. The CDR3 loop spans 15 amino acids. The CDR3 DNA reads TGCGCCAGCAGCCAGGGACAGGGGGCCTCTTATGGCTACACCTTC. This codes for CASSQGQGASYGYTF.

The chain couples TRBV19 to TRBJ2-1; 7 nucleotides match TRBD2. The V segment lost 3 bases and the J segment 3 bases; nucleotides outside the gene matches: 8. CDR1 is LNHDA and CDR2 is SQIVND in the germline V gene (reference sequence). This CDR3 is 16 amino acids long. The CDR3 nucleotides are TGTGCCAGTAGTATTTTGGCGGGAGTGGACTACAATGAGCAGTTCTTC. Protein product: CASSILAGVDYNEQFF.

This clonotype occurred many times. The genes are TRBV5-1 and TRBJ2-1, with 7 positions matching TRBD2. V shed 4 bases and J 5 bases; nucleotides not matched to a gene: 6. The CDR3 consists of 14 residues. Germline V lookup: CDR1 SGHRS, CDR2 YFSETQ. The CDR3 bases are TGCGCCAGCAGCCAATTCGGGAGGAACAATGAGCAGTTCTTC. It codes for CASSQFGRNNEQFF.

In its sample, this clonotype was seen many times. The chain joins TRBV12-3 or TRBV12-4 to TRBJ2-5, with 7 bases that match TRBD2. V lost 6 bases, J lost 0 bases, and 4 bases stayed unmatched. The CDR3 has 14 residues. The CDR3 nucleotides read TGTGCCAGCAGCCTGGGACTAAACCAAGAGACCCAGTACTTC. Translated: CASSLGLNQETQYF.

In its sample, this clonotype was seen many times. The rearrangement links TRBV6-2 or TRBV6-3 to TRBJ1-1; a weak D match, TRBD1 (5 bases). Germline assignment: CDR1 MNHEY and CDR2 SVGEGT. V was cut by 7 bases and J by 4 bases, with 19 bases left in between. CDR3 size: 15 residues. The CDR3 bases are TGTGCCAGCATCTACCGGGACCGAGGTCCCACTGAAGCTTTCTTT. As protein: CASIYRDRGPTEAFF.

The sample holds a few counts of this clonotype. The gene calls are TRBV23-1 and TRBJ2-1; a possible D gene is TRBD1 (5 bases). TRBV23-1 is an open reading frame whose function is uncertain. Trimming took off 3 bases at V and 10 bases at J, with 16 bases between the two ends. The CDR3 is 14 residues long. The CDR3 coding sequence is TGCGCCAGCAGTCAGCCGACAGATCGAGGAGAGCAGTTCTTC. Amino acid sequence: CASSQPTDRGEQFF.

Concerning this clonotype: This likely came from a read error, as a far larger clone is one base away. The chain carries TRBV5-8 and TRBJ2-3; tentative D call: TRBD2 (5 bases). This CDR3 spans 15 amino acids. From germline, CDR1 is SGHTS and CDR2 YDEGEE. CDR3 DNA: TGTGCCAGCAGCTTAGTACTAGTTGGCACAGATACGGAGTATTTT. This gives the protein CASSLVLVGTDTEYF.

This clonotype has a count of ten or more. V is TRBV2 and J is TRBJ1-5; D might be TRBD1 (6 bases). V dropped 4 bases and J dropped 1 base, with 14 bases sitting between them. CDR1 is SNHLY and CDR2 is FYNNEI in the germline V gene. This CDR3 is 16 amino acids long. The CDR3 region has the DNA TGTGCCAGCAGTGCCCAGGGGCCACTCAGCAATCAGCCCCAGCATTTT. Encoded protein: CASSAQGPLSNQPQHF.

This clonotype was detected ten times or more. The rearrangement joins TRBV4-2 to TRBJ2-6; the match to TRBD1 covers 9 bases. Germline values: CDR1 LGHNA, CDR2 YNFKEQ. V dropped 4 bases and J dropped 1; count of bases not matched to a gene: 5. The CDR3 contains 17 residues. This CDR3 reads CASSPIGTGSGANVLTF. The CDR3 nucleotides are TGTGCCAGCAGCCCAATCGGGACAGGGTCTGGGGCCAACGTCCTGACTTTC.

This clonotype was seen repeatedly, ten times or more. The CDR3 DNA is TGTGCCATCAGTGCCGCTAGCGGGAGGTCGAACACCGGGGAGCTGTTTTTT. It translates to CAISAASGRSNTGELFF. The gene calls are TRBV10-3 and TRBJ2-2, with 11 bases that match TRBD2. Losses at the gene ends were 4 bases for V and 0 bases for J; bases not matched to a gene: 4. The V gene's germline CDR1 is ENHRY and CDR2 SYGVKD. This CDR3 has 17 amino acids.

This clonotype was seen ten or more times. The rearrangement links TRBV7-8 to TRBJ2-3; D gene unclear. This CDR3 spans 13 amino acids. Looked up from germline, CDR1 is SGHVS and CDR2 is FQNEAQ. V lost 5 bases, J lost 2 bases, and 8 bases lay in between. The CDR3 DNA is TGTGCCAGCAGCCCCCAAAACACAGATACGCAGTATTTT. It yields the protein CASSPQNTDTQYF.

V and J are TRBV5-1 and TRBJ2-5; a weak D match, TRBD1 (6 bases). V dropped 4 bases and J dropped 4 bases, with 14 bases sitting between them. The V gene's germline CDR1 is SGHRS and CDR2 YFSETQ. The CDR3 sequence is 14 residues long. The CDR3 DNA reads TGCGCCAGCAGCGCAGGTGAAGGGGGAGAGACCCAGTACTTC. As protein: CASSAGEGGETQYF. The variable domain in full, with the rest retrieved from reference TRBV5-1 and TRBJ2-5, is KAGVTQTPRYLIKTRGQQVTLSCSPISGHRSVSWYQQTPGQGLQFLFEYFSETQRNKGNFPGRFSGRQFSNSRSEMNVSTLELGDSALYLCASSAGEGGETQYFGPGTRLLVL.

The genes are TRBV5-1 and TRBJ2-7, with D perhaps matching TRBD2 (6 bases). CDR1 and CDR2 from the germline V gene are SGHRS and YFSETQ. V lost 1 base and J 5 bases, leaving 19 bases between the germline ends. The CDR3 length is 16 residues. Written as DNA, the CDR3 is TGCGCCAGCAGCTTGAGAGCCGGGGGATCATCCGACGAGCAGTACTTC. Its translation: CASSLRAGGSSDEQYF.